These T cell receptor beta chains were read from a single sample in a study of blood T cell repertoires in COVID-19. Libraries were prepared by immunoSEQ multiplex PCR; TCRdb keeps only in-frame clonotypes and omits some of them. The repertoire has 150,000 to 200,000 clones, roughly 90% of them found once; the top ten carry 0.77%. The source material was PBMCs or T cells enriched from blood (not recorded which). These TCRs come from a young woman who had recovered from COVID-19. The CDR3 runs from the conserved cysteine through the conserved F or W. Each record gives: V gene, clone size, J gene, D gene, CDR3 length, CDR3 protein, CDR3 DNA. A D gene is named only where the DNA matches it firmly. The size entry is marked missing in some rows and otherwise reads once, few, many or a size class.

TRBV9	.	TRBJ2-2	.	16	CASSVDTGSGTGELFF	TGTGCCAGCAGCGTAGATACAGGGAGTGGAACCGGGGAGCTGTTTTTT
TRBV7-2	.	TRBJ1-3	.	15	CASSIRGTAGNTIYF	TGTGCCAGCAGCATAAGGGGTACTGCTGGAAACACCATATATTTT
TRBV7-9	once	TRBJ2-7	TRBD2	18	CASSLMGLAVPPAYEQYF	TGTGCCAGCAGCTTGATGGGACTAGCGGTTCCCCCTGCCTACGAGCAGTACTTC
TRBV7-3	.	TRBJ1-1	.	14	CASSFKLKNTEAFF	TGTGCCAGCAGCTTCAAACTGAAGAACACTGAAGCTTTCTTT
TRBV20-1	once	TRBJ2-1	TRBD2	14	CSASKAGLLYEQFF	TGCAGTGCTAGTAAAGCGGGACTGTTGTATGAGCAGTTCTTC
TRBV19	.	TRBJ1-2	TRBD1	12	CASSRQGGGYTF	TGTGCCAGTAGCCGACAGGGTGGTGGCTACACCTTC
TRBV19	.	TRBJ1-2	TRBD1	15	CASSELGQGFGGYTF	TGTGCCAGTAGTGAATTAGGACAGGGTTTTGGGGGCTACACCTTC
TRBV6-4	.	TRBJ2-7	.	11	CASSDETLDYF	TGTGCCAGCAGTGACGAGACTCTAGACTACTTC
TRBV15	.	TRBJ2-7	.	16	CATSRDPGSGGHEQYF	TGTGCCACCAGCAGAGATCCCGGGTCGGGGGGCCACGAGCAGTACTTC
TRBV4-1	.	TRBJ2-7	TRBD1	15	CASSQGGQEFYEQYF	TGCGCCAGCAGCCAAGGCGGACAGGAATTCTACGAGCAGTACTTC
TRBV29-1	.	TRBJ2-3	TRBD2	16	CSAGLAGGYSTDTQYF	TGCAGCGCGGGACTAGCGGGAGGGTATAGCACAGATACGCAGTATTTT
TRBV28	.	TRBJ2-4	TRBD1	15	CASSLPGQGLNIQYF	TGTGCCAGCAGTCTCCCGGGACAGGGTCTAAACATTCAGTACTTC
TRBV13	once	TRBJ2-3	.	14	CASSFREFTDTQYF	TGTGCCAGCAGCTTCCGGGAGTTCACAGATACGCAGTATTTT